This note documents a single T cell receptor beta chain sequence. Clones were read by immunoSEQ multiplex PCR, and TCRdb kept only the in-frame ones, dropping some. The table has tens of thousands of clones, approximately 88% seen once. V shed 5 bases and J 6 bases; nucleotides not matched to a gene: 6. Germline CDR1 and CDR2: SEHNR and FQNEAQ (reference sequence). This CDR3 region has 14 residues. The data were taken from a study of T cell responses to AZD1222 COVID-19 vaccine. The chain is built from TRBV7-9 and TRBJ1-4; TRBD1 matches 7 bases. The starting material was peripheral blood, obtained on day 0 of AZD1222 vaccination. This receptor was obtained from an adult in good health. CDR3 bases: TGTGCCAGCAGCCCGGGACAGAGAGATGAAAAACTGTTTTTT. As protein: CASSPGQRDEKLFF.